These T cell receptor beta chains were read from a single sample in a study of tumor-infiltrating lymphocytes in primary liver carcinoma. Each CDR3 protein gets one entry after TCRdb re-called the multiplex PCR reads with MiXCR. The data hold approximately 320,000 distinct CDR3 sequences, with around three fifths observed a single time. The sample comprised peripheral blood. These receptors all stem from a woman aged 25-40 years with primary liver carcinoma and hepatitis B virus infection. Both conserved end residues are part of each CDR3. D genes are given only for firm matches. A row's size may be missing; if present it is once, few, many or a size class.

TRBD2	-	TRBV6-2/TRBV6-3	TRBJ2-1	CANTRGTGTSLPFGKFF	TGTGCCAACACTAGGGGCACCGGGACTAGCCTCCCTTTTGGGAAGTTCTTC
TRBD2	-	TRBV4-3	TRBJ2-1	CASSQHRGMGSGRGNEQFF	TGCGCCAGCAGCCAACACAGGGGGATGGGTAGCGGGAGGGGGAATGAGCAGTTCTTC
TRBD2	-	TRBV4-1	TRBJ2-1	CASSPTTRGLAGSNEQFF	TGCGCCAGCAGCCCGACCACCAGGGGACTAGCGGGATCGAATGAGCAGTTCTTC
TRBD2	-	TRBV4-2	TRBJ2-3	CASSQGSGILADTQYF	TGTGCCAGCAGCCAAGGTAGCGGGATTTTGGCGGATACGCAGTATTTT
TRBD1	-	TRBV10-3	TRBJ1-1	CAISERGQGPNTEAFF	TGTGCCATCAGTGAGCGGGGACAGGGGCCAAACACCGAAGCTTTCTTT
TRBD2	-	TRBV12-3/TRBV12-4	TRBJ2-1	CASSSMTSGSYNEQFF	TGTGCCAGCAGTTCCATGACTAGCGGGAGCTACAATGAGCAGTTCTTC
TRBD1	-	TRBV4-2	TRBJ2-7	CASSRSRDSTYEQYF	TGTGCCAGCAGCCGGAGCCGGGACAGCACCTACGAGCAGTACTTC
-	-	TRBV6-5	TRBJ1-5	CTSSYTEDSNQPQHF	TGTACCAGCAGTTACACCGAGGATTCCAATCAGCCCCAGCATTTT
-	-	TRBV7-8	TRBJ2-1	CASSPGVAAGLGDNEQFF	TGTGCCAGCAGCCCAGGGGTTGCGGCGGGTCTAGGGGACAATGAGCAGTTCTTC
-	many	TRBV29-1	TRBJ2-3	CRYLFGASVQYF	TGCAGGTATCTTTTCGGGGCCAGCGTCCAGTATTTT
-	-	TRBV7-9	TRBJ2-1	CASSTRGGKQFF	TGTGCCAGCAGTACCAGGGGGGGAAAGCAGTTCTTC
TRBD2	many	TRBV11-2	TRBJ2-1	CASSLRLGTSGAHGEQFF	TGTGCCAGCAGCTTACGTCTGGGGACTAGCGGGGCCCATGGGGAGCAGTTCTTC
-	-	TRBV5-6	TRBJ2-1	CASSPGNSYNEQFF	TGTGCCAGCAGCCCAGGGAACTCCTACAATGAGCAGTTCTTC
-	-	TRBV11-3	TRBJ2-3	CASSLAQRDTQYF	TGCGCCAGCAGCTTAGCCCAGAGAGATACGCAGTATTTT
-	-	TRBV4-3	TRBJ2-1	CASSQGGIALVNEQFF	TGCGCCAGCAGCCAAGGAGGTATCGCGCTAGTGAATGAGCAGTTCTTC
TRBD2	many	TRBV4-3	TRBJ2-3	CASSQEAGGSTDTQYF	TGCGCCAGCAGCCAAGAGGCGGGGGGGAGCACAGATACGCAGTATTTT
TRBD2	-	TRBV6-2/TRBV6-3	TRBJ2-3	CASSPSGMGTDTQYF	TGTGCCAGCAGTCCCAGCGGGATGGGCACAGATACGCAGTATTTT
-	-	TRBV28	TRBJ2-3	CASSFRPPGNTDTQYF	TGTGCCAGCAGTTTTCGCCCCCCGGGTAACACAGATACGCAGTATTTT
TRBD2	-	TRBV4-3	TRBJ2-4	CAGSQDYRREGNIQYF	TGCGCCGGCAGCCAAGATTATAGGAGGGAGGGAAACATTCAGTACTTC
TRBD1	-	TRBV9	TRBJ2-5	CASSVAGGAKTQYF	TGTGCCAGCAGCGTAGCAGGGGGCGCGAAGACCCAGTACTTC
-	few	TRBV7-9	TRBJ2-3	CASSSRWDTQYF	TGTGCCAGCAGCTCCCGGTGGGATACGCAGTATTTT
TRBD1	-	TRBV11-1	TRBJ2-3	CASSPRQGDTDTQYF	TGTGCTAGCAGCCCCCGACAGGGGGACACAGATACGCAGTATTTT
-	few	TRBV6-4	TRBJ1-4	CASSDGGAVNEKLFF	TGTGCCAGCAGTGACGGCGGTGCAGTTAATGAAAAACTGTTTTTT
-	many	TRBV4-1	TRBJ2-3	CASSPSNVGSEDTQYF	TGCGCCAGCAGCCCGTCAAACGTGGGGAGTGAGGATACGCAGTATTTT
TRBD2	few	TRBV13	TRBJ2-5	CASASGRAWETQYF	TGTGCCAGCGCTAGCGGGAGGGCCTGGGAGACCCAGTACTTC
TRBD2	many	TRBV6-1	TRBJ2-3	CASSESSGRAVDTQYF	TGTGCCAGCAGTGAAAGTAGCGGGAGGGCCGTAGATACGCAGTATTTT
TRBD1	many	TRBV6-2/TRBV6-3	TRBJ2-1	CASRGQGSNEQFF	TGTGCCAGCAGGGGACAGGGGAGCAATGAGCAGTTCTTC
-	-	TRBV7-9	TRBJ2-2	CASSLARGPGGELFF	TGTGCCAGCAGCTTAGCGAGAGGGCCCGGCGGGGAGCTGTTTTTT
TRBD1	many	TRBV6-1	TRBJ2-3	CASRKGGQGGTDTQYF	TGTGCCAGCAGGAAGGGTGGACAGGGCGGCACAGATACGCAGTATTTT
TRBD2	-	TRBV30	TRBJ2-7	CAWGLGDYYEQYF	TGTGCCTGGGGTCTGGGGGACTACTACGAGCAGTACTTC
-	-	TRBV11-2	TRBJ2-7	CAGSLGSGPYEQYF	TGTGCCGGTAGCTTAGGGTCGGGACCCTACGAGCAGTACTTC
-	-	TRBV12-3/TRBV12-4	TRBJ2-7	CASSLGLAEQYF	TGTGCCAGCAGTTTAGGTCTCGCCGAGCAGTACTTC
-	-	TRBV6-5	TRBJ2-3	CANSRTLSGVSSSTDTQYF	TGTGCCAACAGTCGCACCCTAAGTGGCGTCTCGTCTAGCACAGATACGCAGTATTTT
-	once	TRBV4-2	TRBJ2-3	CANRQDGLASTDTQYF	TGTGCCAACAGACAAGACGGCCTAGCGAGCACAGATACGCAGTATTTT
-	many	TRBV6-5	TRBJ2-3	CASSLKGYADTQYF	TGTGCCAGCAGCCTAAAGGGCTACGCAGATACGCAGTATTTT
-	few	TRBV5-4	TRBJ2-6	CASSPWISGANVLTF	TGTGCCAGCAGCCCTTGGATCTCTGGGGCCAACGTCCTGACTTTC
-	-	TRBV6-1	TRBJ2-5	CGSTPRGLKETQYF	TGTGGCAGCACCCCGCGGGGGCTCAAAGAGACCCAGTACTTC
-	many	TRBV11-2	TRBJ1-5	CASSLERNQPQHF	TGTGCCAGCAGCTTAGAGAGGAATCAGCCCCAGCATTTT
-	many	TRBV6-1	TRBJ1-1	CASSEGNTEAFF	TGTGCCAGCAGTGAGGGGAACACTGAAGCTTTCTTT
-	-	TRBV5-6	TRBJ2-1	CASSIEDSLYEQFF	TGTGCCAGCAGCATAGAGGACAGTTTGTATGAGCAGTTCTTC
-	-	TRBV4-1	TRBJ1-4	CASSRVRGSNGKLFF	TGCGCCAGCAGCAGAGTGAGGGGATCTAATGGAAAGCTGTTTTTT
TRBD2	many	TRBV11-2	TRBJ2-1	CASTIAGGYNEQFF	TGTGCCAGCACCATAGCGGGAGGGTACAATGAGCAGTTCTTC
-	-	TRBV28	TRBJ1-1	CASSSPGGPHFF	TGTGCCAGCAGTTCCCCCGGCGGACCGCATTTCTTT
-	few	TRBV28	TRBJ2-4	CASGAGSNIQYF	TGTGCCAGCGGGGCCGGATCAAACATTCAGTACTTC
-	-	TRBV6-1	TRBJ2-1	CVSNYAGNEQFF	TGTGTCAGCAATTATGCCGGCAATGAGCAGTTCTTC
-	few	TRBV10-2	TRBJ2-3	CASSESIAAPDTQYF	TGCGCCAGCAGTGAGTCGATAGCAGCCCCAGATACGCAGTATTTT
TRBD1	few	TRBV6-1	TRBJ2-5	CASSLGTVQETQYF	TGTGCCAGCAGTCTAGGGACAGTGCAAGAGACCCAGTACTTC
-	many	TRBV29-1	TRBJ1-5	CSVEKDVNSSNQPQHF	TGCAGCGTTGAGAAAGATGTAAACTCAAGCAATCAGCCCCAGCATTTT
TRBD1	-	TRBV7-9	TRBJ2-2	CASSVSGTVMTGELFF	TGTGCCAGCTCAGTTTCCGGGACAGTAATGACCGGGGAGCTGTTTTTT
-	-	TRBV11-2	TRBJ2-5	CVSSARGALSTDTQYF	TGTGTCAGCAGCGCACGCGGGGCTCTTAGCACAGATACGCAGTACTTC
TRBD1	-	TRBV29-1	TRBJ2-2	CSVSRGPGGELFF	TGCAGCGTTTCCAGGGGGCCGGGCGGGGAGCTGTTTTTT
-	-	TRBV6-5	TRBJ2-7	CASSYKYSSPYEQYF	TGCGCCAGCAGTTACAAGTACAGCAGCCCCTACGAGCAGTACTTC
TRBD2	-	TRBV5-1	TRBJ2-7	CASSSSGRPSGEQYF	TGCGCCAGCAGCTCTAGCGGGAGACCTTCCGGGGAGCAGTACTTC
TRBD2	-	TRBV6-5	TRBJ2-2	CASSYGLAGVGELFF	TGTGCCAGCAGTTACGGACTAGCGGGAGTCGGGGAGCTGTTTTTT
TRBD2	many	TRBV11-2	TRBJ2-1	CASSWGLAGSGLFF	TGTGCCAGCAGCTGGGGACTAGCGGGGTCTGGGCTGTTCTTC
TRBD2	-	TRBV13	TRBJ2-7	CASSMRSGTSGRAYEQYF	TGTGCCAGCAGCATGAGATCCGGGACTAGCGGGAGGGCCTACGAGCAGTACTTC